This is a list of T cell receptor beta chains from one sample in a study of blood T cell repertoires in COVID-19. The repertoire was sequenced with immunoSEQ multiplex PCR; TCRdb's copy has only in-frame clones and lacks some. Seen here are about 200,000 clones, approximately 85% observed once, and the top ten hold over 2.5%. Sequencing was done on a sample of peripheral blood. These receptors came from a man in his sixties with acute or convalescent COVID-19. The CDR3 runs from the conserved cysteine through the conserved F or W. The size entry is marked missing in some rows and otherwise reads once, few, many or a size class.

clone size	V gene	J gene	CDR3 protein
once	TRBV19	TRBJ1-2	CASSMGLQGRGGYTF
NA	TRBV18	TRBJ2-7	CASSPGTGSYEQYF
few	TRBV28	TRBJ2-6	CAVSGVSGANVLTF
NA	TRBV7-2	TRBJ2-1	CASTPGASGGKGQFF
NA	TRBV19	TRBJ2-5	CASRAGTRKGETQYF
NA	TRBV6-5	TRBJ2-1	CASSSRPRGGEQFF
NA	TRBV2	TRBJ1-4	CASSAPGQGAFNEKLFF
NA	TRBV19	TRBJ2-7	CASSIDRRAYEQYF
many	TRBV10-3	TRBJ2-1	CAISESVRGNEQFF
NA	TRBV7-8	TRBJ2-1	CASSLSSSGTYNEQFF
NA	TRBV12-3/TRBV12-4	TRBJ2-7	CASSLQYYEQYF